Listed below are T cell receptor beta chains from one sample, sequenced in a study of cytomegalovirus exposure and HLA in healthy donors. The table came from immunoSEQ multiplex PCR; TCRdb's copy has only in-frame clones and leaves some out. The sample shows some 210,000 clones, 60% to 80% of them seen only once. Input material: PBMCs. All receptors derive from a male donor in good health and CMV-seronegative. CDR3s include the opening cysteine and the closing phenylalanine or tryptophan. D genes are given only for firm matches. Size values are once, few and many counts, or a class for expanded clones, and some rows have none.

D,V,size,length,J,DNA,CDR3
.,TRBV10-1,.,13,TRBJ2-1,TGCGCCAGCAGAATGTTAGAGGGAGGTGAGCAGTTCTTC,CASRMLEGGEQFF
.,TRBV30,.,15,TRBJ2-3,TGTGCCTGGAGTCCCACCGGGGTGAGCACAGATACGCAGTATTTT,CAWSPTGVSTDTQYF
.,TRBV29-1,.,14,TRBJ2-2,TGCAGCGTCCGATCGACAGCGAACACCGGGGAGCTGTTTTTT,CSVRSTANTGELFF
TRBD1,TRBV7-6,.,15,TRBJ1-5,TGTGCCAGCAGCTTAGGGGGGACAGGGTATCAGCCCCAGCATTTT,CASSLGGTGYQPQHF
.,TRBV27,.,13,TRBJ1-5,TGTGCCAGCAGTTATAACAGGGTTCAGCCCCAGCATTTT,CASSYNRVQPQHF
.,TRBV7-3,.,14,TRBJ2-1,TGTGCCAGCAGCTTAGATCCATTCGGCAATGAGCAGTTCTTC,CASSLDPFGNEQFF
TRBD1,TRBV28,.,12,TRBJ2-5,TGTGCCACTATGGGACAGCAAGAGACCCAGTACTTC,CATMGQQETQYF
TRBD1,TRBV6-1,.,14,TRBJ2-7,TGTGCCAGTTCCCTCGGACAGGTCTCCTACGAGCAGTACTTC,CASSLGQVSYEQYF
TRBD1,TRBV28,.,15,TRBJ1-2,TGTGCCAGCAGTTTAGGGGGACAGGGGACCTATGGCTACACCTTC,CASSLGGQGTYGYTF
.,TRBV9,.,16,TRBJ1-1,TGTGCCAGCAGCGCCAATCGCGAGGGGGAAGGCACTGAAGCTTTCTTT,CASSANREGEGTEAFF
TRBD1,TRBV20-1,.,11,TRBJ2-7,TGCAGTGCTAAACAGGGGTACGAGCAGTACTTC,CSAKQGYEQYF
.,TRBV21-1,.,17,TRBJ2-2,TGTGCCAGCAGCAAAGTCGTTTTGGCAGGGTGGACCGGGGAGCTGTTTTTT,CASSKVVLAGWTGELFF
TRBD2,TRBV6-1,.,16,TRBJ2-1,TGTGCCAGCAGTGAGGGAGCGGGAGTAGCCTACAATGAGCAGTTCTTC,CASSEGAGVAYNEQFF
TRBD2,TRBV7-9,.,15,TRBJ2-7,TGTTCCAGCAGCGCCAGCGGGAGGGAGGGTAACGAGCAGTACTTC,CSSSASGREGNEQYF
.,TRBV7-2,.,13,TRBJ2-7,TGTGCCAGCAGCTTAGTCTCCTCCTACGAGCAGTACTTC,CASSLVSSYEQYF
.,TRBV29-1,.,11,TRBJ2-7,TGCAGCGTTGGACGGGTCTACGAGCAGTACTTC,CSVGRVYEQYF
TRBD2,TRBV27,few,14,TRBJ2-7,TGTGCCAGCAGTTTAAGGGAGGGAGCCTACGAGCAGTACTTC,CASSLREGAYEQYF
TRBD2,TRBV6-5,.,13,TRBJ2-1,TGTGCCACAGCGGGGGGGTTAAGGAATGAGCAGTTCTTC,CATAGGLRNEQFF
TRBD2,TRBV6-1,.,11,TRBJ2-7,TGTGCCAGCAGTACGGGGGGGGAGCAGTACTTC,CASSTGGEQYF
TRBD2,TRBV7-3,.,14,TRBJ2-7,TGTGCCAGCAGCCCCGGGACTAGCTTACGGGAGCAGTACTTC,CASSPGTSLREQYF
.,TRBV28,.,16,TRBJ2-5,TGTGCCAGCAGTTCTCTCGGAGAAAGAAACCAAGAGACCCAGTACTTC,CASSSLGERNQETQYF
.,TRBV6-1,.,15,TRBJ1-2,TGTGCCAGCAGTGGTCCCGCGGCGTGGGACTATGGCTACACCTTC,CASSGPAAWDYGYTF